One sample yielded the 9 T cell receptor beta chains listed below, sequenced in a study of blood T cell repertoires in COVID-19. TCRdb keeps only in-frame clones here, not all; method: immunoSEQ multiplex PCR. The sample yields roughly 140,000 clones, 70% to 90% seen once. Sequenced material: peripheral blood. The receptors derive from a woman in her sixties with COVID-19, enrolled during active disease.

The gene calls are TRBV7-7 and TRBJ2-5; 9 positions agree with TRBD1. CDR1 and CDR2 (germline): SSHAT, FNYEAQ (reference sequence). This CDR3 has 17 residues. Trimming cost V 4 bases and J 5 bases; bases outside gene matches: 14. CDR3 sequence: CASSSSLEQGAMETQYF. The CDR3, as DNA: TGTGCCAGCAGCTCCTCTTTGGAACAGGGGGCGATGGAGACCCAGTACTTC.

This chain connects TRBV6-5 to TRBJ2-1, with 10 bases identical to TRBD2. CDR1 and CDR2 from the germline V gene are MNHEY and SVGAGI. The CDR3 runs to 15 residues. The V and J ends lost 4 bases and 8 bases, in that order; junction bases with no gene match: 8. CDR3 amino acids: CASSSLSGGADEQFF. In nucleotides, the CDR3 is TGTGCCAGCAGTTCCCTAAGCGGGGGGGCCGATGAGCAGTTCTTC.

V and J are TRBV9 and TRBJ2-7; D may be TRBD1 (6 bases). The length of the CDR3 is 13 residues. Germline V lookup: CDR1 SGDLS, CDR2 YYNGEE. Trimming shortened V by 0 bases and J by 3 bases, and 7 bases separated the two germline ends. The CDR3 spells CASSVEQGYEQYF. The CDR3 bases are TGTGCCAGCAGCGTAGAACAGGGCTACGAGCAGTACTTC.

The J gene is TRBJ1-2, the V gene TRBV5-8; the match to TRBD1 covers 9 bases. This CDR3 has 15 residues. CDR1 SGHTS and CDR2 YDEGEE come from the germline V gene. The V gene end was trimmed by 4 bases and the J gene end by 3 bases; junction bases not matched to a gene: 7. CDR3 bases: TGTGCCAGCAGCCGATGGACAGGGGAAGACTATGGCTACACCTTC. This encodes CASSRWTGEDYGYTF.

The chain uses TRBV9 and TRBJ2-7, with D possibly matching TRBD2 (5 bases). The CDR3 loop spans 14 amino acids. Trimming left V 0 bases short and J 5 bases short, with 12 bases between. Looked up from germline, CDR1 is SGDLS and CDR2 is YYNGEE. The CDR3 reads CASSVGTDWNEQYF. The DNA for the CDR3 is TGTGCCAGCAGCGTAGGGACGGACTGGAACGAGCAGTACTTC.

The gene calls are TRBV11-2 and TRBJ2-5, with 8 bases that match TRBD2. Germline V gives CDR1 SGHAT, CDR2 FQNNGV. CDR3 length equals 14 residues. The trim removed 2 bases at V and 6 bases at J, leaving 5 bases unmatched. The CDR3 reads CASSLIGGGKTQYF. The DNA of the CDR3 is TGTGCCAGCAGCTTAATCGGGGGGGGAAAGACCCAGTACTTC.

The V call is TRBV5-1, the J call TRBJ1-1; no clear D. This CDR3 has 15 residues. Germline CDR1 reads SGHRS; CDR2 reads YFSETQ. Trimming cost V 5 bases and J 4 bases, with 18 bases left between them. This chain's CDR3 is CASRASNDRVTEAFF. The CDR3 DNA reads TGCGCCAGCAGAGCCTCGAACGATCGGGTCACTGAAGCTTTCTTT.

This chain connects TRBV25-1 to TRBJ2-5; D not resolved. The CDR3 has 12 residues. Looked up from germline, CDR1 is MGHDK and CDR2 is SYGVNS. Trimming cost V 4 bases and J 5 bases, with 8 bases left between them. The CDR3 sequence: CASSGGLETQYF. In DNA, the CDR3 is TGTGCCAGCAGTGGTGGGCTGGAGACCCAGTACTTC.

This rearrangement joins TRBV6-6 to TRBJ1-1, with D perhaps matching TRBD1 (6 bases). This CDR3 is built from 18 residues. Trimming cost V 5 bases and J 0 bases, with 22 bases left between them. Germline lookup yields CDR1 MNHNY and CDR2 SVGAGI (reference sequence). The CDR3: CASSPLRGAGRLNTEAFF. CDR3 nucleotides: TGTGCCAGCAGTCCACTTCGGGGGGCGGGCCGGTTGAACACTGAAGCTTTCTTT.